This TCR beta chain was sequenced for a study of tumor-infiltrating lymphocytes in primary liver carcinoma. A primer matching the constant region was used to make TCR beta cDNA from approximately 500 ng of total RNA. Slightly modified ARM-PCR, run as three nested multiplex PCR rounds, produced the TCR beta libraries. The first two PCR rounds used TRBV1-TRBV30 forward primers with a C-beta reverse primer, 9 to 11 cycles each. TCRdb recomputed calls from the multiplex PCR reads with MiXCR, one row per CDR3 protein. The sample holds fewer than 200,000 distinct CDR3 sequences, over 80% seen once. Germline CDR1 and CDR2: SGHNT and YENEEA. The CDR3 consists of 13 residues. Co-extracted RNA and DNA came from about 20-30 mg of unsorted bulk tissue. Worth noting for this clonotype: The germline gene is not matched at one end of the junction; a read error may be the cause.

Sequencing input: tumor tissue from primary liver carcinoma. The chain carries TRBV11-3 and TRBJ2-1; D gene unclear. This TCR came from a man aged 35-49 years with primary liver carcinoma and hepatitis B virus infection. In DNA, the CDR3 is TGTACCAGCAGCTTAGCTATCGGTAATGAGCAGTTCTTC. It is translated as CTSSLAIGNEQFF.